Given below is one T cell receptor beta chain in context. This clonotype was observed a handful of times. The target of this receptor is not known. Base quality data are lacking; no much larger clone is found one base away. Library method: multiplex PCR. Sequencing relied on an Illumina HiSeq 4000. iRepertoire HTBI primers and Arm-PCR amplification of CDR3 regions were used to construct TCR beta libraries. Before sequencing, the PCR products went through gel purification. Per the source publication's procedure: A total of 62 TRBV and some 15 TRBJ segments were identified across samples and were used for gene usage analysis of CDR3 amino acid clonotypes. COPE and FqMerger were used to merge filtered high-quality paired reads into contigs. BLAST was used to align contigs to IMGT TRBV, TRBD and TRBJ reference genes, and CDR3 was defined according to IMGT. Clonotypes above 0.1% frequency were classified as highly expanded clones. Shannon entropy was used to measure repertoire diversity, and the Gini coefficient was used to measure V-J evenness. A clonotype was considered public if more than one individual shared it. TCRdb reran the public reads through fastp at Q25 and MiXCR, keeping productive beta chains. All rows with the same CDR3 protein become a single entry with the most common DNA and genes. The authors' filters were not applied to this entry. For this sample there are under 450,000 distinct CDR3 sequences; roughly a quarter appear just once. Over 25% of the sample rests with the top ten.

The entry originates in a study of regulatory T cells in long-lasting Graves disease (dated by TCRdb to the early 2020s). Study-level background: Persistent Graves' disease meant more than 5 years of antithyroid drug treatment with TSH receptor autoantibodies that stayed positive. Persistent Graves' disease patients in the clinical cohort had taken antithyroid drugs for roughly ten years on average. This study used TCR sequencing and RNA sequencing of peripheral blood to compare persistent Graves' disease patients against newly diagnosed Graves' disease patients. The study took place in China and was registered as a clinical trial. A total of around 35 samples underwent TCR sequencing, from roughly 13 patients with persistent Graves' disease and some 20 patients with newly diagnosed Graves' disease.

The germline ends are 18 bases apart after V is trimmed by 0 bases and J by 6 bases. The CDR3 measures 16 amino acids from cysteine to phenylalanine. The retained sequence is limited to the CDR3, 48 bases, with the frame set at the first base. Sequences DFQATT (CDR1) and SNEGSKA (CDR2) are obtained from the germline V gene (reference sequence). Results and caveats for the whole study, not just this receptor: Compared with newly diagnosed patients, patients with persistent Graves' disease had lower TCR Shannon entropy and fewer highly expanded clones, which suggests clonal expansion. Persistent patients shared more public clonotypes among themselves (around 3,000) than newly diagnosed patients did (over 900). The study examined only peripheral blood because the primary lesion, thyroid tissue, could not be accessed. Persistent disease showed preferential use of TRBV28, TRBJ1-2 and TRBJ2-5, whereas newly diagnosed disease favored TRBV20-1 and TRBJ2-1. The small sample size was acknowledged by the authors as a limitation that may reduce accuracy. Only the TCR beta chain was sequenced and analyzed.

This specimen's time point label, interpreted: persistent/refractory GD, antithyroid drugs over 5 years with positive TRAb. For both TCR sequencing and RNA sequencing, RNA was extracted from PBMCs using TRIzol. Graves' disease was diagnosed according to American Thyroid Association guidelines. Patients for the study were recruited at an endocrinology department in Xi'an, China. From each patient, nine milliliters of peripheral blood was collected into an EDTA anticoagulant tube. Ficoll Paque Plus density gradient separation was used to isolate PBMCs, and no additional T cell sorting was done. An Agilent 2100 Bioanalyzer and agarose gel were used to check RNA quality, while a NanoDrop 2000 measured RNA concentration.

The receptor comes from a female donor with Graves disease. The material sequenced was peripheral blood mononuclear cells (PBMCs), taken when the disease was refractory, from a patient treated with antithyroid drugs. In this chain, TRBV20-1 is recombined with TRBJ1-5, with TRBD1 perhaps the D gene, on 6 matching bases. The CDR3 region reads CSARDNMGGRSQPQHF. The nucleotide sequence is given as TGCAGTGCTAGAGATAATATGGGGGGCCGAAGTCAGCCCCAGCATTTT.